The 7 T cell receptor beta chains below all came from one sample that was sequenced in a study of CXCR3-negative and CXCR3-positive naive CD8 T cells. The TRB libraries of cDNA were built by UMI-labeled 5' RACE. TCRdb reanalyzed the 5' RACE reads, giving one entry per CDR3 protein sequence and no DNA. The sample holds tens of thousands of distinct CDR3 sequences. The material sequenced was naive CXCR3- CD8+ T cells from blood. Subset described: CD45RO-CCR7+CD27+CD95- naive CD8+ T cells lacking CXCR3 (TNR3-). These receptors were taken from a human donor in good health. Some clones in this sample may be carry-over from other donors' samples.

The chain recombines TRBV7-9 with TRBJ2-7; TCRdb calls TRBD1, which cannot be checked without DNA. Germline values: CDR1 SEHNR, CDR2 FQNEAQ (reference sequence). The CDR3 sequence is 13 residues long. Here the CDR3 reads CASSLGRGYEQYF.

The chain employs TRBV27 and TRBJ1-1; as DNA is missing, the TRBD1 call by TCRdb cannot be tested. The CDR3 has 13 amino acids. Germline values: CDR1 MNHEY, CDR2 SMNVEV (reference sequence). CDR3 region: CASGTGMNTEAFF.

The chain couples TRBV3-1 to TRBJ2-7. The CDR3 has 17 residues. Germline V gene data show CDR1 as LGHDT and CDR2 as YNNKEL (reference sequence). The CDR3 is CASSQDPPAQKTYEQYF.

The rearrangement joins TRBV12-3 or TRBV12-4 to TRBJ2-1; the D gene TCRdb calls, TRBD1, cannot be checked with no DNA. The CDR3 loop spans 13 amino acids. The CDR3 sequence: CASRHRGRNEQFF.

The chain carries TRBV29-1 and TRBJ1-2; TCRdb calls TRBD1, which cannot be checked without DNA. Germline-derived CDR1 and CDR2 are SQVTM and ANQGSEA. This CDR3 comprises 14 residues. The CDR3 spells CSVEWTGLNYGYTF.

CDR3 protein: CASSQDNRGEGVGELFF. The V call is TRBV4-3, the J call TRBJ2-2; there is no DNA to check the TCRdb D call of TRBD2. The CDR3 runs 17 residues. CDR1 and CDR2 from the germline V gene are LGHNA and YSLEER.

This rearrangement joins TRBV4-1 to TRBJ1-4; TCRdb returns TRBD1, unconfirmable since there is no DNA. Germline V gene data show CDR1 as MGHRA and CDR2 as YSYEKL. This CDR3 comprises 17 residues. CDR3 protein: CASSQERGPGTNEKLFF.